This TCR beta chain was found in a study of CD8+ T cells in alopecia areata. Study background: The drug, tofacitinib, lasted 6 to 18 months, followed by 6 months off drug. Study outcomes and limitations: A great number of expanded lesional clones endured in scalp and blood during tofacitinib. For lesional scalp, especially alopecia totalis/universalis, clonality was higher than in normal scalp.

Treatment of the sample: oral pan-JAK inhibitor, 5-10 mg twice daily. Using a FACSAria, the CD4+ and CD8+ T cells were sorted from the PBMCs. RNA extraction was followed by reverse transcription into cDNA, which acted as the sequencing template. The assay was immunoSEQ multiplex PCR, and TCRdb's table has in-frame clones only and misses some. The sample yields roughly 210,000 clones, approximately 40% seen once. With V trimmed by 0 bases and J by 8 bases, 12 bases remained unmatched. There are 16 residues in the CDR3. Germline loops: CDR1 MGHRA, CDR2 YSYEKL. Turning to this clone: The antigen is undetermined.

The chain links TRBV4-1 to TRBJ2-7, with TRBD2 identical over 8 bases. This sequence was found in a human donor with alopecia areata. The starting material was CD4+ T cells sorted from blood, obtained around week 36, from a patient treated with tofacitinib. The CDR3 DNA follows: TGCGCCAGCAGCCAAGATCTCGCGGGAGGACATATCAAGCAGTACTTC. Translating it yields CASSQDLAGGHIKQYF.